The 21 T cell receptor beta chains below were found in one sample sequenced in a study of blood T cell repertoires in COVID-19. Here immunoSEQ multiplex PCR was the method, and the copy in TCRdb shows in-frame clones only, minus some. Found here are about 130,000 clones, around 85% of them singletons; the top ten hold 2.5% to 3.5%. The sample taken for sequencing was peripheral blood. These receptors were collected from a woman older than 75 with COVID-19, enrolled during active disease.

J is TRBJ2-7 and V is TRBV9; D is perhaps TRBD2 (6 bases). V gave up 0 bases and J gave up 0 bases, with 13 bases separating them. The germline CDR1 and CDR2 sequences are SGDLS and YYNGEE. The CDR3 sequence is 16 residues long. CDR3 residues: CASSVVRDSSSYEQYF. As DNA, the CDR3 is TGTGCCAGCAGCGTAGTGCGGGATTCGAGCTCCTACGAGCAGTACTTC.

This clone has a handful of counts. The gene calls are TRBV7-8 and TRBJ1-4; possibly TRBD1 for D (6 bases). CDR3 size: 15 residues. Germline V gene data show CDR1 as SGHVS and CDR2 as FQNEAQ. Trimming took 5 bases from V and 6 from J, leaving 16 bases between them. For the CDR3, the DNA is TGTGCCAGCAGCCGGAGCGGGGGCCTGGATGAAAAACTGTTTTTT. Amino acids: CASSRSGGLDEKLFF.

V gene TRBV19 combines with J gene TRBJ2-2; 8 bases line up with TRBD1. Unmatched junction bases numbered 2, after V lost 3 bases and J lost 5 bases. The CDR3 has 14 amino acids. CDR1 and CDR2 (germline): LNHDA, SQIVND (reference sequence). The CDR3 loop is CASSITGGTGELFF. CDR3 coding DNA: TGTGCCAGTAGTATCACAGGGGGGACCGGGGAGCTGTTTTTT.

The CDR3 DNA reads TGTGCCAGCAGCCAAGAGGACAGGTACTCTGGAAACACCATATATTTT. Translating it yields CASSQEDRYSGNTIYF. The rearrangement links TRBV4-2 to TRBJ1-3; 7 nucleotides align to TRBD1. The V and J ends lost 0 bases and 0 bases, in that order; junction bases with no gene match: 2. CDR3 length: 16 amino acids. Looked up from germline, CDR1 is LGHNA and CDR2 is YNFKEQ.

In nucleotides, the CDR3 is TGTGCCAGCAGCCAAGATCAGGCCAGACCCCGCCAGTTCTTC. It codes for CASSQDQARPRQFF. The chain has TRBV3-1 (or the pseudogene TRBV3-2) and TRBJ2-1; D call uncertain. This CDR3 contains 14 residues. Looked up from germline, CDR1 is LGHDT and CDR2 is YNNKEL (reference sequence). The V and J ends lost 0 bases and 13 bases respectively, with 16 bases between them.

The rearrangement joins TRBV4-3 to TRBJ2-1; TRBD2 matches 15 bases. Trimming removed 4 bases from V and 5 bases from J; junction bases left unmatched: 9. The length of the CDR3 is 18 residues. In germline, CDR1 is LGHNA, CDR2 YSLEER. CDR3 in amino acids: CASSRQGLAGGGNNEQFF. The CDR3 DNA reads TGCGCCAGCAGCCGGCAGGGACTAGCGGGAGGTGGGAACAATGAGCAGTTCTTC.

The chain is built from TRBV29-1 and TRBJ2-1; possible D gene TRBD2, 6 bases. V was pared by 8 bases and J by 0 bases, with 11 bases between. Per the germline V gene, CDR1 is SQVTM and CDR2 is ANQGSEA. The CDR3 length is 13 residues. The CDR3 nucleotides read TGCAGCACAGCGACTAGCTCCTACAATGAGCAGTTCTTC. Amino acids: CSTATSSYNEQFF.

The chain links TRBV2 to TRBJ1-4; D unresolved. This CDR3 comprises 15 residues. Per germline, CDR1 SNHLY and CDR2 FYNNEI. The V end lost 3 bases, the J end lost 8 bases, and 16 bases lay between the germline ends. CDR3 region: CASSDLPVPGEKLFF. CDR3 nucleotide sequence: TGTGCCAGCAGTGATCTTCCAGTTCCCGGGGAAAAACTGTTTTTT.

The J gene is TRBJ2-1, the V gene TRBV9; 13 bases align to TRBD2. The V segment lost 3 bases and the J segment 7 bases; nucleotides outside the gene matches: 4. This CDR3 spans 15 amino acids. Germline lookup yields CDR1 SGDLS and CDR2 YYNGEE. CDR3 nucleotides: TGTGCCAGCAGCGCGGGACTAGCGGGACTTAATGAGCAGTTCTTC. Translation gives CASSAGLAGLNEQFF. The full variable domain, its missing parts supplied by reference TRBV9 and TRBJ2-1, is DSGVTQTPKHLITATGQRVTLRCSPRSGDLSVYWYQQSLDQGLQFLIQYYNGEERAKGNILERFSAQQFPDLHSELNLSSLELGDSALYFCASSAGLAGLNEQFFGPGTRLTVL.

The gene calls are TRBV7-2 and TRBJ1-5; possibly TRBD1 for D (6 bases). The CDR3 consists of 15 residues. Germline V gives CDR1 SGHTA, CDR2 FQGNSA. V gave up 5 bases and J gave up 7 bases, with 18 bases separating them. The CDR3 here is CASSPRGGGRQPQHF. The DNA of the CDR3 is TGTGCCAGCAGCCCGAGGGGGGGTGGTCGACAGCCCCAGCATTTT.

This clone appeared once. The chain uses TRBV5-6 and TRBJ2-5; D unresolved. Germline V gives CDR1 SGHDT, CDR2 YYEEEE. V gave up 1 base and J gave up 4 bases, with 11 bases separating them. This CDR3 has 14 residues. The CDR3 DNA sequence: TGTGCCAGCAGCTTGTGGGCAGCTACAGAGACCCAGTACTTC. Translated: CASSLWAATETQYF.

This CDR3 reads CATLQGLEQFF. The CDR3 DNA reads as TGTGCCACCTTACAGGGTTTGGAGCAGTTCTTC. This sequence joins TRBV6-5 and TRBJ2-1; the D gene is possibly TRBD1 (6 bases). Germline V gene sequence: CDR1 MNHEY, CDR2 SVGAGI. CDR3 length equals 11 residues. V was cut by 10 bases and J by 10 bases, with 14 bases left in between.

This chain links TRBV5-1 with TRBJ2-2, with 7 nucleotides matching TRBD2. CDR1 is SGHRS and CDR2 is YFSETQ in the germline V gene. V lost 4 bases to trimming and J lost 0 bases; unmatched junction nucleotides: 6. The CDR3 runs 16 residues. Here the CDR3 reads CASSPLAGTNTGELFF. CDR3 DNA sequence: TGCGCCAGCAGCCCGTTAGCGGGTACGAACACCGGGGAGCTGTTTTTT.

The V gene is TRBV20-1, the J gene TRBJ2-7; 11 positions match TRBD2. Germline V gene data show CDR1 as DFQATT and CDR2 as SNEGSKA (reference sequence). The CDR3 contains 11 residues. The V segment lost 5 bases and the J segment 7 bases; nucleotides outside the gene matches: 1. CDR3 amino acids: CSALAGGEQYF. CDR3 nucleotide sequence: TGCAGTGCTTTAGCGGGGGGGGAGCAGTACTTC.

This chain joins TRBV6-2 or TRBV6-3 and TRBJ2-7; 8 bases agree with TRBD2. The CDR3 spans 14 residues. Per the germline V gene, CDR1 is MNHEY and CDR2 is SVGEGT. The ends lost 5 bases at V and 2 bases at J; junction bases unmatched: 5. CDR3 DNA: TGTGCCAGCAGTCTGAGGCGGGGGGCCTACGAGCAGTACTTC. It is translated as CASSLRRGAYEQYF.

This sequence joins TRBV28 and TRBJ2-7; 7 bases agree with TRBD1. This CDR3 spans 14 amino acids. CDR1 is MDHEN and CDR2 is SYDVKM in the germline V gene. Trimming took 5 bases from V and 6 from J; bases not matched to a gene: 10. This CDR3 is CASSPGTVMTEQYF. CDR3 nucleotides: TGTGCCAGCAGTCCAGGGACAGTGATGACCGAGCAGTACTTC.

The V and J genes are TRBV11-1 and TRBJ1-3; D call uncertain. CDR3 length: 16 residues. V dropped 3 bases and J dropped 0 bases, with 12 bases sitting between them. The V gene's germline CDR1 is SGHAT and CDR2 FQDESV (reference sequence). CDR3: CASSFSHLHSGNTIYF. DNA of the CDR3: TGTGCCAGCAGCTTCAGTCACCTCCACTCTGGAAACACCATATATTTT.

The gene calls are TRBV7-2 and TRBJ2-1; 11 bases line up with TRBD2. J lost 12 bases, V lost 1 base, and 14 bases had no gene match. CDR1 SGHTA and CDR2 FQGNSA come from the germline V gene. This CDR3 spans 17 amino acids. CDR3 nucleotide sequence: TGTGCCAGCAGCTTAGAGGGGACTAGCGGCGGTAGGCTTGTGCAGTTCTTC. Residues: CASSLEGTSGGRLVQFF.

The V call is TRBV6-6, the J call TRBJ1-2, with TRBD1 matching 7 bases. There are 13 residues in the CDR3. V trimming: 6 bases; J trimming: 3 bases; junction bases outside the gene matches: 4. CDR1 and CDR2 from the germline V gene are MNHNY and SVGAGI (reference sequence). This CDR3 is CASSLGQDYGYTF. In DNA form, the CDR3 reads TGTGCCAGCAGCCTAGGACAGGACTATGGCTACACCTTC.

The sample holds one count of this clone. This sequence joins TRBV28 and TRBJ2-3; TRBD1 matches at 7 bases. Germline V gives CDR1 MDHEN, CDR2 SYDVKM. After removal of 6 bases from V and 4 bases from J, the junction contained 10 bases not matched to a gene. This CDR3 is built from 15 residues. The CDR3 bases are TGTGCCAGCAGACCAGTACAGGGGCGGGCAGATACGCAGTATTTT. Amino acids: CASRPVQGRADTQYF.

Only one count was recorded for this clone. This rearrangement joins TRBV28 to TRBJ2-1; a possible D gene is TRBD1 (5 bases). CDR1 and CDR2 from the germline V gene are MDHEN and SYDVKM. V dropped 5 bases and J dropped 15 bases, with 20 bases sitting between them. The CDR3 has 13 amino acids. CDR3 nucleotides: TGTGCCAGCAGTATACAGGTCCCTCTCCGTCTGTTCTTC. Translation: CASSIQVPLRLFF. The whole variable domain, filled in from reference TRBV28 and TRBJ2-1, reads DVKVTQSSRYLVKRTGEKVFLECVQDMDHENMFWYRQDPGLGLRLIYFSYDVKMKEKGDIPEGYSVSREKKERFSLILESASTNQTSMYLCASSIQVPLRLFFGPGTRLTVL.